A single TCR beta chain is shown here with its context. Its target is unknown. Profiling relied on immunoSEQ multiplex PCR, and the TCRdb table lists in-frame clones only, not all of them. Here the sample spans about 990,000 clones, 78% being singletons. From CD4+ cells came CD45RA+ naive and CD45RA-negative memory subsets. The entry originates in a study of shared clonotypes between healthy human individuals. Study-wide results and limits: Relative to clonotypes present in all four donors, those not shared had lower generation probabilities. A generally larger estimated richness was seen in naive subsets than in memory subsets.

The germline gives CDR1 MNHEY, CDR2 SVGAGI. Trimming took off 4 bases at V and 4 bases at J, with 14 bases between the two ends. This CDR3 is built from 16 residues. This clonotype was obtained from a man between 18 and 35 years old in good health. Some clones in this sample may be carry-over from other donors' samples. The J gene is TRBJ2-6, the V gene TRBV6-5, with D tentatively TRBD2 (5 bases). The sample taken for sequencing was memory CD4+ T cells from PBMCs. Regarding subset: CD45RA-negative fraction. The CDR3 nucleotides read TGTGCCAGCAGTTCCCCCCCGGGGAACGGGGCCAACGTCCTGACTTTC. It specifies CASSSPPGNGANVLTF.